The clone carrying this TCR beta chain has ten or more counts. Within a library made for alpha chains, this beta chain is off target, and its count is uninformative. This record belongs to a study of spatial heterogeneity in lung cancer. Study background: Compared with alpha-chain sequences, beta-chain sequences were consistently detected in greater numbers. More than eight raw reads, on average, carried each unique TCR and UMI combination.

CDR1 and CDR2 (germline): DFQATT, SNEGSKA (reference sequence). Between the trimmed V and J ends, which lost 3 bases and 5 bases, there was a span of 17 bases. The CDR3 length is 14 residues. TCR cDNA molecules each carried a unique molecular identifier. TCRdb re-called the 5' RACE reads with MiXCR, one entry per CDR3 protein. The sample carries approximately 11,000 distinct CDR3 sequences, 3% to 4.5% recorded once. Regarding time point: sample taken at primary tumor resection. From tumor, nontumor lung or frozen PBMC, whole RNA was taken unsorted for sequencing. Donation came from 70 or so patients with untreated early-stage non-small cell lung cancer.

Sequenced here: normal lung tissue next to the tumor, sampled at surgery. This receptor was taken from a male donor with early-stage non-small cell lung cancer. J is TRBJ2-7 and V is TRBV20-1; maybe TRBD1 (6 bases). The CDR3 DNA reads as TGCAGTGCTAGTCCCCTGGGCAGGGACAACGAGCAGTACTTC. It is translated as CSASPLGRDNEQYF.